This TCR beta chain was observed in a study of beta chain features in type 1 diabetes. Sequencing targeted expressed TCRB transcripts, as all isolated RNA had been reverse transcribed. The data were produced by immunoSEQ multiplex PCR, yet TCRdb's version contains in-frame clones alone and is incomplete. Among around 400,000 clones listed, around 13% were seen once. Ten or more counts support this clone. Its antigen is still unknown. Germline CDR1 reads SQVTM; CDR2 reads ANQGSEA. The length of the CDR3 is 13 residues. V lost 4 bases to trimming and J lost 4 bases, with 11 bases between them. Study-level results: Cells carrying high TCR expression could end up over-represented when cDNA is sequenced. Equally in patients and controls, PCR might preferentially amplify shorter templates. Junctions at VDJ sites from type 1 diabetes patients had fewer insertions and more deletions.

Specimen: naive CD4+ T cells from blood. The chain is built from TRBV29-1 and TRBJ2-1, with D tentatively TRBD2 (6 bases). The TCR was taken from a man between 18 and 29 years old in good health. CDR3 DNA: TGCAGCGTTGTGTTGCGGGGTTACAATGAGCAGTTCTTC. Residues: CSVVLRGYNEQFF.